The entry below describes one TCR beta chain. The V gene's germline CDR1 is DFQATT and CDR2 SNEGSKA (reference sequence). V lost 6 bases to trimming and J lost 8 bases, with 11 bases between them. The CDR3 has 11 residues. It was with a sample-barcoded 5' primer and a J-beta primer mix that a second PCR of roughly 7 to 12 cycles was run. TCRdb itself ran the 5' RACE reads through MiXCR, one entry per CDR3 protein. The sample yields some 1.8 million distinct CDR3 sequences, about 39% seen once. The sample originates from a study of blood T cells in healthy people across ages. The chain links TRBV20-1 to TRBJ2-1; D unresolved. Sequenced: blood. This TCR was sampled from a human donor in good health. For the CDR3, the DNA is TGCAGTGCCAACCGACTTCATGAGCAGTTCTTC. Translation: CSANRLHEQFF.